The sequence of this T cell receptor beta chain was determined in a study of CD8 T cells in Susac syndrome. Remarks on this clonotype: Its antigen is still unknown.

Overall study results and limits: CD8+ clonal expansion in Susac peaked in TEMRA cells and active patients.

Random hexamers primed reverse transcription of about 0.5 to 1 ug RNA. TCRdb redid the calling of the immunoSEQ multiplex PCR reads with MiXCR, one entry per CDR3 protein. In the table there are about 130,000 distinct CDR3 sequences, 90% to 95% of which are singletons. The material sequenced was CD8+ T cells from PBMCs. The clonotype originates from a human donor with Susac syndrome.

CDR3 loop: CASSVGRDRGFPYEQYF. CDR3 coding DNA: TGTGCCAGCAGCGTAGGGCGAGACAGGGGCTTTCCCTACGAGCAGTACTTC. This chain connects TRBV9 to TRBJ2-7, with 8 bases matching TRBD1. Looked up from germline, CDR1 is SGDLS and CDR2 is YYNGEE. The CDR3 spans 17 residues. V trimming: 0 bases; J trimming: 2 bases; junction bases outside the gene matches: 10.